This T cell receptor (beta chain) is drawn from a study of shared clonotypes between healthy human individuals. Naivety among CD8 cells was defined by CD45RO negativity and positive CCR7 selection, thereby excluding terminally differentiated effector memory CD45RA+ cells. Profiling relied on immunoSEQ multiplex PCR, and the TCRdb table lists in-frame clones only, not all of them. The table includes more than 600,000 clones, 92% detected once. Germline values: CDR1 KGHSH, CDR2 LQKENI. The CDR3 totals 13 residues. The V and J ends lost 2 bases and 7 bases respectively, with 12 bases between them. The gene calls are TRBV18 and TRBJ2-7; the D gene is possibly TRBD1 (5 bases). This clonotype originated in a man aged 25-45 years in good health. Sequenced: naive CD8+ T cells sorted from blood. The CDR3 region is CASSPGANFEQYF. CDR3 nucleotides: TGTGCCAGCTCACCAGGGGCTAACTTTGAGCAGTACTTC.